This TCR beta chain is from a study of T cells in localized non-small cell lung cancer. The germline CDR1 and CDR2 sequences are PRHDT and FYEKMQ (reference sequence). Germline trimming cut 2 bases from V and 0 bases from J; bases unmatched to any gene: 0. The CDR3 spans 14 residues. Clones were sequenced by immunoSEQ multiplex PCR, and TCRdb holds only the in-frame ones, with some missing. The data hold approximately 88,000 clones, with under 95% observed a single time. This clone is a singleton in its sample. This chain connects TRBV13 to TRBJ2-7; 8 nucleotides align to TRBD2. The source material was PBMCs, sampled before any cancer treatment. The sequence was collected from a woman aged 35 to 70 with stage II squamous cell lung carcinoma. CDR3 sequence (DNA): TGTGCCAGCAGCTTAAGCGGGAGCTCCTACGAGCAGTACTTC. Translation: CASSLSGSSYEQYF.